This T cell receptor beta chain comes out of a study of blood T cell repertoires in COVID-19. Study-wide background: T cells, B-cell-depleted T cells, or PBMCs supplied cDNA or gDNA.

In the study's own analysis: Reference gene primers were amplified, and this amplification served to estimate nucleated cell counts. Sequencing used immunoSEQ multiplex PCR; TCRdb keeps in-frame clones, though not all of them. V and J calls and clone size are copied from that table; D and trimming were computed from the DNA. The sample records approximately 270,000 clones, more than 85% being singletons. This CDR3 contains 15 residues. The germline V gene encodes CDR1 SGDLS and CDR2 YYNGEE. V gave up 2 bases and J gave up 6 bases; unmatched junction bases: 6. Participants were aged about 18 to 89 years from around 26 US areas. Cohort allocation depended upon clinical history that participants reported.

This chain connects TRBV9 to TRBJ2-2; 8 nucleotides line up with TRBD2. Input material: PBMCs or T cells enriched from blood (not recorded which). This sequence originates from a man in his forties or fifties who had been exposed to COVID-19. CDR3 DNA sequence: TGTGCCAGCAGCGTTGGACTAGCCGCAGCCGGGGAGCTGTTTTTT. It codes for CASSVGLAAAGELFF.